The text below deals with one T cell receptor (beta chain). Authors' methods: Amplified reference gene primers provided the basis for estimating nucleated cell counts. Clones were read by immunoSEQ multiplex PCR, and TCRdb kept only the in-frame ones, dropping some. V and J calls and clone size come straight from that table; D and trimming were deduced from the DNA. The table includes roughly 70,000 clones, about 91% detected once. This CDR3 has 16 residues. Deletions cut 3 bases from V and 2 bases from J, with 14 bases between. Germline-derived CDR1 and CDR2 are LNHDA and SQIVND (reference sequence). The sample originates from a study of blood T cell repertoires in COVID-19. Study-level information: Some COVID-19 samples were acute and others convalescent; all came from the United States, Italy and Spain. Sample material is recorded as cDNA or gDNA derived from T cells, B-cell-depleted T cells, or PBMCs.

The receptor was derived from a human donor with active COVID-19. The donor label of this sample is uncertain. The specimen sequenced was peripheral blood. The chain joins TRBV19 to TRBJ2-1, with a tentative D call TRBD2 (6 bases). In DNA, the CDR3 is TGTGCCAGTAGTATCGGACGTTCTAGCGCCTACAATGAGCAGTTCTTC. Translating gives CASSIGRSSAYNEQFF.